Below, 6 T cell receptor beta chains from the same sample are listed, as sequenced in a study of cytomegalovirus exposure and HLA in healthy donors. It was with 60 Vbeta and 13 Jbeta primers that the PCR ran. Generated by immunoSEQ multiplex PCR, the TCRdb table keeps only in-frame clones and is missing some. The sample carries 210,000 or so clones, around 80% recorded once. Input material: PBMCs. These receptors all stem from a man aged 35-49 years in good health and CMV-seronegative.

The V gene is TRBV5-1, the J gene TRBJ2-6, with TRBD1 identical over 10 bases. The ends lost 4 bases at V and 0 bases at J; junction bases unmatched: 7. The CDR3 length is 18 residues. Germline V lookup: CDR1 SGHRS, CDR2 YFSETQ. CDR3 sequence: CASSTGQGPLSGANVLTF. CDR3 in DNA: TGCGCCAGCAGCACGGGACAGGGGCCCCTCTCTGGGGCCAACGTCCTGACTTTC.

This chain joins TRBV18 and TRBJ1-4; TRBD1 might be the D (5 bases). Germline V gene data show CDR1 as KGHSH and CDR2 as LQKENI. This CDR3 has 17 residues. Trimming took off 3 bases at V and 0 bases at J, with 14 bases between the two ends. The CDR3 DNA follows: TGTGCCAGCTCACCGAAGGCGGGGCGGGCAACTAATGAAAAACTGTTTTTT. This sequence encodes CASSPKAGRATNEKLFF.

This chain connects TRBV9 to TRBJ1-2; 8 bases are shared with TRBD1. Germline V gene sequence: CDR1 SGDLS, CDR2 YYNGEE. The CDR3 is 15 residues long. V trimming: 4 bases; J trimming: 1 base; junction bases outside the gene matches: 6. The CDR3 DNA reads TGTGCCAGCAGCTCCTGGGACAGGATTAACTATGGCTACACCTTC. It encodes CASSSWDRINYGYTF.

Note on this clone: Other nucleotide sequences from this sample produce the same CDR3. This chain joins TRBV28 and TRBJ1-5; tentative D call: TRBD1 (5 bases). The CDR3 runs to 14 residues. The germline gives CDR1 MDHEN, CDR2 SYDVKM. V lost 3 bases and J 1 base, leaving 7 bases between the germline ends. In nucleotides, the CDR3 is TGTGCCAGCAGTTTGGGGGGAAGCAATCAGCCCCAGCATTTT. Translating gives CASSLGGSNQPQHF.

The V gene is TRBV6-1, the J gene TRBJ1-3; 9 nucleotides match TRBD1. Trimming removed 1 base from V and 2 bases from J; junction bases left unmatched: 12. CDR1 MNHNS and CDR2 SASEGT come from the germline V gene. This CDR3 is built from 19 residues. As DNA, the CDR3 is TGTGCCAGCAGTGAAGAAGGTAGGGGACAGGGAACCGCTGGAAACACCATATATTTT. Translation: CASSEEGRGQGTAGNTIYF.

This clone has only a few counts. The chain joins TRBV6-1 to TRBJ1-5, with 8 bases that match TRBD1. V lost 3 bases, J lost 5 bases, and 0 bases stayed unmatched. Germline loops: CDR1 MNHNS, CDR2 SASEGT. The CDR3 runs 13 residues. CDR3 protein: CASSETGDQPQHF. The DNA of the CDR3 is TGTGCCAGCAGTGAGACAGGGGATCAGCCCCAGCATTTT.